This is a list of T cell receptor beta chains from one sample in a study of siplizumab effects on memory and regulatory T cells. Sequenced by immunoSEQ multiplex PCR; TCRdb stores in-frame clones only, minus some. This table holds roughly 97,000 clones, over 90% found once. The sample taken for sequencing was Tregs sorted from blood. Every receptor here comes from a human donor in good health. Each CDR3 is given with its conserved first and last residue. Fields, in order: V gene, J gene, CDR3 protein.

v_call: TRBV5-1
j_call: TRBJ1-6
cdr3_aa: CASSLGQGSNSPLHF

v_call: TRBV9
j_call: TRBJ1-1
cdr3_aa: CASSDVPTGSIVEAFF

v_call: TRBV5-5
j_call: TRBJ2-5
cdr3_aa: CASSLGQGGETQYF

v_call: TRBV10-3
j_call: TRBJ1-1
cdr3_aa: CAISESWGGNTEAFF

v_call: TRBV5-5
j_call: TRBJ2-7
cdr3_aa: CASSLAFGTSGRTDYEQYF

v_call: TRBV5-4
j_call: TRBJ2-5
cdr3_aa: CASSGGLAGATLETQYF

v_call: TRBV11-2
j_call: TRBJ1-3
cdr3_aa: CASSFSSASGNTIYF

v_call: TRBV2
j_call: TRBJ1-4
cdr3_aa: CASRRNRGTNEKLFF

v_call: TRBV19
j_call: TRBJ2-7
cdr3_aa: CASSRVGNEQYF

v_call: TRBV2
j_call: TRBJ2-6
cdr3_aa: CASKPGNSGANVLTF

v_call: TRBV4-1
j_call: TRBJ2-3
cdr3_aa: CASSPHLISGTTDTQYF

v_call: TRBV9
j_call: TRBJ1-2
cdr3_aa: CASSLNYGYTF

v_call: TRBV5-1
j_call: TRBJ1-2
cdr3_aa: CASSSYGTLNYGYTF

v_call: TRBV19
j_call: TRBJ1-1
cdr3_aa: CASSMEVNTEAFF

v_call: TRBV5-1
j_call: TRBJ2-5
cdr3_aa: CASSWRQGAETQYF

v_call: TRBV21-1
j_call: TRBJ2-2
cdr3_aa: CASSKGGVGTGELFF

v_call: TRBV4-1
j_call: TRBJ2-7
cdr3_aa: CASSQDLWGGLKSSYEQYF

v_call: TRBV7-9
j_call: TRBJ2-5
cdr3_aa: CASSPNRVQTQYF

v_call: TRBV5-1
j_call: TRBJ1-1
cdr3_aa: CASSLMQGSAEAFF

v_call: TRBV5-1
j_call: TRBJ1-1
cdr3_aa: CASSWDRGNTEAFF

v_call: TRBV7-9
j_call: TRBJ1-5
cdr3_aa: CASSFGGVAQPQHF

v_call: TRBV19
j_call: TRBJ1-4
cdr3_aa: CASSPTGQGAEKLFF

v_call: TRBV19
j_call: TRBJ1-5
cdr3_aa: CASSTIIYSNQPQHF

v_call: TRBV5-1
j_call: TRBJ2-7
cdr3_aa: CASSLAGTGYEQYF

v_call: TRBV11-1
j_call: TRBJ2-1
cdr3_aa: CASRSSTSGPYNEQFF

v_call: TRBV29-1
j_call: TRBJ1-1
cdr3_aa: CSVVLDSNTEAFF

v_call: TRBV5-1
j_call: TRBJ2-7
cdr3_aa: CASSLEQGLYEQYF

v_call: TRBV7-9
j_call: TRBJ1-1
cdr3_aa: CASSFPGVDTEAFF

v_call: TRBV28
j_call: TRBJ2-6
cdr3_aa: CASSLGTASGANVLTF

v_call: TRBV5-3
j_call: TRBJ2-5
cdr3_aa: CARSLVLAGGRRETQYF

v_call: TRBV10-2
j_call: TRBJ2-7
cdr3_aa: CASSDHSAGSTYEQYF

v_call: TRBV18
j_call: TRBJ1-1
cdr3_aa: CASSPPWWEQMNTEAFF

v_call: TRBV29-1
j_call: TRBJ1-1
cdr3_aa: CSARTGSNTEAFF

v_call: TRBV30
j_call: TRBJ2-3
cdr3_aa: CAWGRGASTDTQYF

v_call: TRBV20-1
j_call: TRBJ1-2
cdr3_aa: CSARDAGYTF

v_call: TRBV28
j_call: TRBJ1-2
cdr3_aa: CASKWVGVNYGYTF

v_call: TRBV7-9
j_call: TRBJ1-2
cdr3_aa: CASSLLEGQRIYGYTF

v_call: TRBV2
j_call: TRBJ2-3
cdr3_aa: CASSELGGATDTQYF

v_call: TRBV15
j_call: TRBJ2-1
cdr3_aa: CATSEGGLAGYNEQFF

v_call: TRBV9
j_call: TRBJ2-7
cdr3_aa: CASSVGLGIYEQYF

v_call: TRBV10-3
j_call: TRBJ2-7
cdr3_aa: CAISDLGPSTYEQYF

v_call: TRBV19
j_call: TRBJ2-3
cdr3_aa: CASSPRGLVADTQYF

v_call: TRBV18
j_call: TRBJ2-6
cdr3_aa: CASSPLQSGANVLTF

v_call: TRBV6-5
j_call: TRBJ1-6
cdr3_aa: CASRSNSPLHF

v_call: TRBV19
j_call: TRBJ2-3
cdr3_aa: CASSMGRGSTDTQYF

v_call: TRBV5-4
j_call: TRBJ1-2
cdr3_aa: CASSLGGNYGYTF

v_call: TRBV6-1
j_call: TRBJ1-1
cdr3_aa: CASSAHLGRLNTEAFF